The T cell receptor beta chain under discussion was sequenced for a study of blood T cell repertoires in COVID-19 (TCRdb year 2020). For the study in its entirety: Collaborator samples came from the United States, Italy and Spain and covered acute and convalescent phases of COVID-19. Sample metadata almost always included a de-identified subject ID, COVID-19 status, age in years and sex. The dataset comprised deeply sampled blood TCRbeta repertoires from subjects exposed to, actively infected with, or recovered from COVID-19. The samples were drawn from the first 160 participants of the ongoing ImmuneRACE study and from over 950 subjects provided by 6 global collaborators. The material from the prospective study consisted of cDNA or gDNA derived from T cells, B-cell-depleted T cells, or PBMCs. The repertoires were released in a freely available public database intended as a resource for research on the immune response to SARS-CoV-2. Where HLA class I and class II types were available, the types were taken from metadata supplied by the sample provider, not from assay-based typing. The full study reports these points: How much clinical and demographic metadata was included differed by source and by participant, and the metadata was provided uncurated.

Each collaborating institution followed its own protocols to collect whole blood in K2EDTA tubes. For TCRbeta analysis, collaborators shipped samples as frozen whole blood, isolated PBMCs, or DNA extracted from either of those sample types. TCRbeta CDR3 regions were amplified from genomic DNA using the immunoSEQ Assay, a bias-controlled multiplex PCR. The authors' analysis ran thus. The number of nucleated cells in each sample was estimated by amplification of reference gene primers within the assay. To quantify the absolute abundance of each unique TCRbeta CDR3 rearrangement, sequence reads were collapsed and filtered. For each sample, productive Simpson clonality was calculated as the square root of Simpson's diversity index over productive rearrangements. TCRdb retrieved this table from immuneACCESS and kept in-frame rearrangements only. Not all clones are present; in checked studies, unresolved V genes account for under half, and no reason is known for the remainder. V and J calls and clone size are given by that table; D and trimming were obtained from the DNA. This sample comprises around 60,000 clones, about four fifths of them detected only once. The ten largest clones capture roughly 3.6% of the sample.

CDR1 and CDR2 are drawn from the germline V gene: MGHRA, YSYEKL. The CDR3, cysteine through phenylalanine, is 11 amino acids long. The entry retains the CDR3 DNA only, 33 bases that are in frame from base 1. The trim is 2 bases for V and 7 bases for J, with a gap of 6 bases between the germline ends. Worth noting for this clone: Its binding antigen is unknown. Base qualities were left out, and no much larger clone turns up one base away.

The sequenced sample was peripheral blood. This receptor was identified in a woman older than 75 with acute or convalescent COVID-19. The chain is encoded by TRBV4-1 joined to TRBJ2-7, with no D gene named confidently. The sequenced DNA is TGCGCCAGCAGCCAAACGGGTGAGCAGTACTTC. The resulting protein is CASSQTGEQYF.